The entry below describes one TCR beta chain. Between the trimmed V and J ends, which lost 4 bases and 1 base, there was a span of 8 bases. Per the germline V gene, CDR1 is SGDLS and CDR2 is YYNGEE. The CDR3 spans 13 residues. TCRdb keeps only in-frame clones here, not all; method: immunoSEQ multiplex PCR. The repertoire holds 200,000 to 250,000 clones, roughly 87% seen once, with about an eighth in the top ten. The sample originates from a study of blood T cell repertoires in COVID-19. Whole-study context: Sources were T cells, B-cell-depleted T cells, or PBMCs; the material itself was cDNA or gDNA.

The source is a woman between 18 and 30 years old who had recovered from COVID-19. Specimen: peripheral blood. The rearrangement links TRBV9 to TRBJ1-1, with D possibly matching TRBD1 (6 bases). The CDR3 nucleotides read TGTGCCAGCAGCCGGGACAAGAACACTGAAGCTTTCTTT. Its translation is CASSRDKNTEAFF.